This passage covers 25 T cell receptor beta chains from one sample sequenced in a study of T-cell memory formation after mild COVID-19. TCRdb redid the calling of the 5' RACE reads with MiXCR, one entry per CDR3 protein. The table has around 250,000 distinct CDR3 sequences, roughly 15% seen once. The sample consisted of PBMCs or a T cell subset sorted from them (not recorded which). The receptors originated from a man younger than 35 who had mild COVID-19 (a few samples of this study predate the infection). Cell type and time point are not known.

This clonotype was seen a handful of times. CDR3: CASSFSSGQYLYF. As DNA, the CDR3 is TGTGCCAGCAGCTTTTCCAGCGGACAGTATCTATATTTT. The chain employs TRBV7-2 and TRBJ1-3; D may be TRBD1 (6 bases). The germline V gene has CDR1 SGHTA and CDR2 FQGNSA. Trimming shortened V by 3 bases and J by 14 bases, and 17 bases separated the two germline ends. The CDR3 spans 13 residues.

This clonotype was seen a handful of times. The rearrangement joins TRBV4-2 to TRBJ2-2; the match to TRBD2 covers 7 bases. Unmatched junction bases numbered 10, after V lost 3 bases and J lost 0 bases. This CDR3 has 18 amino acids. Germline V gene data show CDR1 as LGHNA and CDR2 as YNFKEQ. In nucleotides, the CDR3 is TGTGCCAGCAGCCAGAGGGTTGTGGGGGGGGCGAACACCGGGGAGCTGTTTTTT. Encoded protein: CASSQRVVGGANTGELFF.

This clonotype was detected only a few times. This chain links TRBV15 with TRBJ2-6; D unclear. The CDR3 sequence is 13 residues long. Trimming cost V 6 bases and J 0 bases, with 3 bases left between them. Germline CDR1 LNHNV, CDR2 YYDKDF (reference sequence). DNA of the CDR3: TGTGCCACCAGGGGCTCTGGGGCCAACGTCCTGACTTTC. This gives the protein CATRGSGANVLTF. The whole variable domain, remainder taken from reference TRBV15 and TRBJ2-6, is DAMVIQNPRYQVTQFGKPVTLSCSQTLNHNVMYWYQQKSSQAPKLLFHYYDKDFNNEADTPDNFQSRRPNTSFCFLDIRSPGLGDTAMYLCATRGSGANVLTFGAGSRLTVL.

This clonotype appeared a few times. CDR3 loop: CSTMTSGYNEQFF. The CDR3 DNA reads TGCAGCACGATGACTAGCGGGTACAATGAGCAGTTCTTC. The V call is TRBV29-1, the J call TRBJ2-1; TRBD2 matches at 10 bases. V lost 8 bases and J lost 4; bases outside the gene matches: 5. The CDR3 loop spans 13 amino acids. The germline CDR1 and CDR2 sequences are SQVTM and ANQGSEA.

The chain couples TRBV11-2 to TRBJ2-7; tentatively, D is TRBD2 (6 bases). CDR1 and CDR2 from the germline V gene are SGHAT and FQNNGV. Trimming cost V 4 bases and J 0 bases, with 13 bases left between them. The CDR3 runs to 15 residues. Here the CDR3 reads CASSYRLGSSYEQYV. The CDR3 nucleotides are TGTGCCAGCAGCTACCGCCTCGGGAGCTCCTACGAGCAGTACGTC.

In its sample, this clonotype was seen a few times. The chain carries TRBV2 and TRBJ2-2; D might be TRBD2 (6 bases). Trimming took 2 bases from V and 7 from J, leaving 14 bases between them. Germline-derived CDR1 and CDR2 are SNHLY and FYNNEI. The CDR3 is made up of 15 amino acids. Written as DNA, the CDR3 is TGTGCCAGCAGTGAACGGGGGTCCTCCAGCGGGGAGCTGTTTTTT. Translated: CASSERGSSSGELFF. The full variable domain, rest sourced from reference TRBV2 and TRBJ2-2, is EPEVTQTPSHQVTQMGQEVILRCVPISNHLYFYWYRQILGQKVEFLVSFYNNEISEKSEIFDDQFSVERPDGSNFTLKIRSTKLEDSAMYFCASSERGSSSGELFFGEGSRLTVL.

This chain joins TRBV6-2 or TRBV6-3 and TRBJ2-2; possibly TRBD1 or TRBD2 for D (6 bases each). This CDR3 is 15 amino acids long. V lost 2 bases and J 4 bases, leaving 11 bases between the germline ends. Per germline, CDR1 MNHEY and CDR2 SVGEGT. The CDR3 region is CASSYRGLGTGELFF. The CDR3 DNA is TGTGCCAGCAGTTACCGGGGGCTTGGCACCGGGGAGCTGTTTTTT.

This clonotype was recorded at least ten times. The chain links TRBV29-1 to TRBJ2-1; 7 nucleotides align to TRBD2. The CDR3 contains 16 residues. Germline trimming cut 3 bases from V and 4 bases from J; bases unmatched to any gene: 12. Germline V gene data show CDR1 as SQVTM and CDR2 as ANQGSEA. This CDR3 is CSVDGSSGVSYNEQFF. CDR3 bases: TGCAGCGTTGATGGGTCTAGCGGTGTTAGTTACAATGAGCAGTTCTTC.

This chain connects TRBV29-1 to TRBJ1-2, with a possible D match to TRBD1 (6 bases). Germline V lookup: CDR1 SQVTM, CDR2 ANQGSEA. V dropped 3 bases and J dropped 8 bases, with 19 bases sitting between them. The CDR3 length is 14 residues. The chain's CDR3 is CSVDSSGAGVGYTF. CDR3 nucleotides: TGCAGCGTTGACTCCTCGGGGGCAGGGGTCGGCTACACCTTC.

This clonotype was observed a handful of times. This chain connects TRBV7-9 to TRBJ2-3, with unresolved D. The germline V and J ends were trimmed by 5 bases and 4 bases, with 10 bases remaining between them. This CDR3 contains 13 residues. Germline CDR1 reads SEHNR; CDR2 reads FQNEAQ (reference sequence). The chain's CDR3 is CASSRYGADTQYF. The CDR3 coding sequence is TGTGCCAGCAGCCGTTATGGCGCAGATACGCAGTATTTT.

The rearrangement joins TRBV5-4 to TRBJ2-3, with TRBD2 matching 7 bases. Germline V gene sequence: CDR1 SGHNT, CDR2 YYREEE (reference sequence). The CDR3 contains 14 residues. V shed 5 bases, J shed 0 bases, and the junction held 3 bases outside the gene matches. The CDR3 bases are TGTGCCAGCAGGAGAGCGGGGAGCACAGATACGCAGTATTTT. As protein: CASRRAGSTDTQYF.

This clonotype was seen repeatedly, ten times or more. The chain joins TRBV7-9 to TRBJ2-3; D ambiguous. CDR3 length: 18 amino acids. Germline-derived CDR1 and CDR2 are SEHNR and FQNEAQ (reference sequence). The V and J ends lost 7 bases and 2 bases respectively, with 25 bases between them. The CDR3 nucleotides read TGTGCCAGCAACCCCTTAAGGGCCACGGACCCACACACAGATACGCAGTATTTT. Residues: CASNPLRATDPHTDTQYF.

This clonotype has more than one count but fewer than ten. The CDR3 protein is CSVEDYTGQETQYF. CDR3 in DNA: TGCAGCGTTGAAGATTACACAGGACAAGAGACCCAGTACTTC. V gene TRBV29-1 combines with J gene TRBJ2-5, with a tentative D call TRBD1 (5 bases). Trimming took 0 bases from V and 2 from J, leaving 10 bases between them. The CDR3 has 14 residues. Looked up from germline, CDR1 is SQVTM and CDR2 is ANQGSEA.

This clonotype was recorded at least ten times. The CDR3 loop is CSVEAGRGGRDEQFF. The CDR3 DNA follows: TGCAGCGTTGAAGCAGGGCGCGGGGGGCGCGATGAGCAGTTCTTC. The J gene is TRBJ2-1, the V gene TRBV29-1, with 8 bases aligning to TRBD2. The CDR3 length is 15 residues. Per germline, CDR1 SQVTM and CDR2 ANQGSEA. Trimming removed 1 base from V and 8 bases from J; junction bases left unmatched: 10.

This rearrangement joins TRBV5-4 to TRBJ2-2, with D perhaps given as TRBD1 or TRBD2 (5 bases each). Germline CDR1 and CDR2: SGHNT and YYREEE (reference sequence). This CDR3 is built from 14 residues. Trimming removed 1 base from V and 4 bases from J, with 8 bases in between. Written as DNA, the CDR3 is TGTGCCAGCAGCTTGCCGGGGCGCACCGGGGAGCTGTTTTTT. It yields the protein CASSLPGRTGELFF.

This clonotype occurred a few times. V is TRBV4-3 and J is TRBJ2-5; D may be TRBD1 or TRBD2 (5 bases each). Trimming cost V 0 bases and J 4 bases, with 12 bases left between them. Germline assignment: CDR1 LGHNA and CDR2 YSLEER. The CDR3 contains 15 residues. The CDR3 here is CASSQDLGVGETQYF. CDR3 nucleotide sequence: TGCGCCAGCAGCCAAGATTTGGGGGTCGGAGAGACCCAGTACTTC.

In its sample, this clonotype was seen a few times. This sequence joins TRBV24-1 and TRBJ2-3; TRBD2 might be the D (6 bases). This CDR3 contains 14 residues. Germline CDR1 reads KGHDR; CDR2 reads SFDVKD. V lost 4 bases, J lost 1 base, and 8 bases lay in between. Here the CDR3 DNA reads TGTGCCACCAGTGAGGAGGGCGGCACAGATACGCAGTATTTT. Translating gives CATSEEGGTDTQYF.

This chain joins TRBV6-2 or TRBV6-3 and TRBJ2-5, with no clear D. Germline V CDR1 and CDR2: MNHEY, SVGEGT. This CDR3 comprises 8 residues. The CDR3 DNA follows: TGTGGCGAAAAGACCCAGTACTTC. It specifies CGEKTQYF.

The rearrangement uses TRBV5-1 and TRBJ2-6, with D perhaps matching TRBD2 (5 bases). Germline V gene lookup returns CDR1 SGHRS and CDR2 YFSETQ. With 4 bases removed from V and 2 bases from J, the gap between germline ends came to 25 bases. The CDR3 is 20 residues long. The CDR3 DNA reads as TGCGCCAGCAGCCCTCGGGCCAGCACGACGGTACTAGCTGGGGCCAACGTCCTGACTTTC. It translates to CASSPRASTTVLAGANVLTF.

This clonotype was counted many times. The chain joins TRBV2 to TRBJ2-6; 10 nucleotides agree with TRBD1. After removal of 3 bases from V and 2 bases from J, the junction contained 1 base not matched to a gene. Germline-derived CDR1 and CDR2 are SNHLY and FYNNEI. This CDR3 contains 16 residues. DNA of the CDR3: TGTGCCAGCAGTGAGGGACAGGGGCCTGGGGCCAACGTCCTGACTTTC. Translation: CASSEGQGPGANVLTF.

J is TRBJ1-1 and V is TRBV18; D is undetermined. The CDR3 extends over 14 amino acids. V was clipped by 0 bases and J by 0 bases, with 5 bases between them. Germline-derived CDR1 and CDR2 are KGHSH and LQKENI. CDR3 sequence (DNA): TGTGCCAGCTCACCACCGCCGCTGAACACTGAAGCTTTCTTT. Amino acids: CASSPPPLNTEAFF.

The sample holds a few counts of this clonotype. The CDR3 loop reads CASRGYGTQTYEQYF. The CDR3 bases are TGTGCCAGCAGGGGATACGGGACCCAGACCTACGAGCAGTACTTC. The rearrangement joins TRBV12-3 or TRBV12-4 to TRBJ2-7; possibly TRBD1 or TRBD2 for D (5 bases each). Deletions cut 6 bases from V and 2 bases from J, with 17 bases between. The length of the CDR3 is 15 residues.

There are many counts of this clonotype. This chain links TRBV7-3 with TRBJ2-1; a possible D gene is TRBD1 (6 bases). Germline assignment: CDR1 SGHTA and CDR2 FQGTGA. The CDR3 contains 17 residues. V was shortened by 4 bases and J by 4 bases, with 20 bases between the two germline ends. CDR3 coding DNA: TGTGCCAGCAGCTCCCTGTCCGGGACGGGGACATACAATGAGCAGTTCTTC. Residues: CASSSLSGTGTYNEQFF.

The chain joins TRBV14 to TRBJ2-7, with 10 bases fitting TRBD2. Germline V gene sequence: CDR1 SGHDN, CDR2 FVKESK. With V trimmed by 3 bases and J by 2 bases, 7 bases remained unmatched. The CDR3 is 16 amino acids. The CDR3 reads CASSHLSGGTAYEQYF. For the CDR3, the DNA is TGTGCCAGCAGCCACCTTAGCGGGGGGACCGCCTACGAGCAGTACTTC.

This clonotype was picked up a small number of times. V gene TRBV2 combines with J gene TRBJ2-7; 10 nucleotides align to TRBD1. CDR1 and CDR2 (germline): SNHLY, FYNNEI. The ends lost 6 bases at V and 2 bases at J; junction bases unmatched: 4. The CDR3 sequence is 14 residues long. CDR3: CASRAGTGAYEQYF. CDR3 coding DNA: TGTGCCAGCAGGGCCGGGACAGGGGCCTACGAGCAGTACTTC. The variable domain in full, with the rest retrieved from reference TRBV2 and TRBJ2-7, is EPEVTQTPSHQVTQMGQEVILRCVPISNHLYFYWYRQILGQKVEFLVSFYNNEISEKSEIFDDQFSVERPDGSNFTLKIRSTKLEDSAMYFCASRAGTGAYEQYFGPGTRLTVT.